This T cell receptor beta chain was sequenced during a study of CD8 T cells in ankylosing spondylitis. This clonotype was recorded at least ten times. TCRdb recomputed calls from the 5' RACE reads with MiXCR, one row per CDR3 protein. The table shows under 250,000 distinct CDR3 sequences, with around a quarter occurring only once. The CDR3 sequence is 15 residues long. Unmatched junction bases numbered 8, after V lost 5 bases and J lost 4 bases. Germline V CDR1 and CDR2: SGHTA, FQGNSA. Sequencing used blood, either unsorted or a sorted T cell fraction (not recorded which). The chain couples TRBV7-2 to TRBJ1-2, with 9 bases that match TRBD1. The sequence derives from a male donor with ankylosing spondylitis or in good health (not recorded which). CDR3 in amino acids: CASSPGQGLVYGYTF. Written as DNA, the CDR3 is TGTGCCAGCAGCCCGGGACAGGGTCTTGTCTATGGCTACACCTTC. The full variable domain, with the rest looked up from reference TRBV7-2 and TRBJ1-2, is GAGVSQSPSNKVTEKGKDVELRCDPISGHTALYWYRQSLGQGLEFLIYFQGNSAPDKSGLPSDRFSAERTGGSVSTLTIQRTQQEDSAVYLCASSPGQGLVYGYTFGSGTRLTVV.